This T cell receptor (beta chain) was recovered during a study of radiation and T cells in renal cell carcinoma. Study observations and caveats: Irradiated tumors had higher TCR clonality than control tumors. In blood, top tumor clones expanded by 2 weeks, shrinking by 4.

V was clipped by 7 bases and J by 8 bases, with 17 bases between them. Germline V gene lookup returns CDR1 SNHLY and CDR2 FYNNEI. The CDR3 is made up of 13 amino acids. Worth noting for this clone: No antigen is known for it.

Noted treatment: 15 Gy SBRT to primary tumor, nephrectomy 4 weeks later. The method was immunoSEQ multiplex PCR; TCRdb's version includes in-frame clones alone and lacks a portion of them. The sample includes around 16,000 clones, approximately 48% of them seen just once. The clonotype comes from an older woman with renal cell carcinoma. The sample was tumor tissue, taken from a patient whose treatment included radiotherapy and nephrectomy. The chain is built from TRBV2 and TRBJ1-1; D perhaps matches TRBD1 (5 bases). The CDR3 loop is CASTLEDRTEAFF. The CDR3 coding sequence is TGTGCCAGCACCCTAGAGGATAGGACAGAAGCTTTCTTT.